Listed below are T cell receptor beta chains from one sample, sequenced in a study of OX40 agonist ivuxolimab in advanced cancers. Here immunoSEQ multiplex PCR was the method, and the copy in TCRdb shows in-frame clones only, minus some. Of tens of thousands of clones detected, about 86% appear once; the ten largest clones hold about 2%. Sequencing used CD4+ or CD8+ T cells sorted from blood, obtained in a trial of the OX40 agonist ivuxolimab. The receptor source for this set is an adult with an advanced solid tumor such as melanoma, head and neck, liver or kidney cancer. Both conserved end residues are part of each CDR3. D genes are given only for firm matches. Only part of the rows carry a size: once, few, many, or a class if the clone is expanded.

cdr3_aa	cdr3_nt	clone_size	j_call	d_call	v_call
CASSPLGLAGDEQFF	TGTGCCAGCAGCCCGCTGGGACTAGCGGGGGATGAGCAGTTCTTC	NA	TRBJ2-1	TRBD2	TRBV5-6
CATASAGGADTQYF	TGTGCCACCGCTTCAGCGGGGGGGGCAGATACGCAGTATTTT	NA	TRBJ2-3	TRBD2	TRBV10-3
CASSRIRDSVSYEQYF	TGTGCCAGCTCAAGGATCCGGGACAGCGTCTCCTACGAGCAGTACTTC	NA	TRBJ2-7	TRBD1	TRBV18
CASSRDRGDNQPQHF	TGCGCCAGCAGCAGGGACAGGGGCGACAATCAGCCCCAGCATTTT	NA	TRBJ1-5	TRBD1	TRBV5-1
CASTADGRNEKLFF	TGTGCCAGCACCGCGGACGGAAGGAATGAAAAACTGTTTTTT	NA	TRBJ1-4	NA	TRBV28
CASSVGLAGGPSYEQYF	TGTGCCAGCAGCGTAGGATTAGCGGGGGGGCCCTCCTACGAGCAGTACTTC	NA	TRBJ2-7	TRBD2	TRBV9
CSVGGVARETQYF	TGCAGCGTTGGGGGAGTTGCGCGGGAGACCCAGTACTTC	few	TRBJ2-5	NA	TRBV29-1
CASSLYGTAETGELFF	TGTGCCAGCAGCTTGTATGGGACAGCGGAGACCGGGGAGCTGTTTTTT	NA	TRBJ2-2	TRBD1	TRBV5-6
CASSIEDGIEQFF	TGTGCCAGCAGCATCGAGGACGGGATTGAGCAGTTCTTC	NA	TRBJ2-1	NA	TRBV5-4
CASSIGLNKETQYF	TGTGCCAGTAGTATCGGACTGAACAAAGAGACCCAGTACTTC	NA	TRBJ2-5	NA	TRBV19
CASSSQGFWNEQYF	TGTGCCAGCAGCTCACAGGGGTTTTGGAACGAGCAGTACTTC	NA	TRBJ2-7	TRBD1	TRBV7-2
CASSIPPEDSGAFF	TGTGCCAGTAGTATACCGCCGGAGGACAGCGGGGCTTTCTTT	NA	TRBJ1-1	NA	TRBV19
CASSRQDHEQFF	TGTGCCAGTAGTCGTCAGGACCATGAGCAGTTCTTC	few	TRBJ2-1	NA	TRBV19
CASSLDRPREAFF	TGTGCCAGCAGCTTGGACAGGCCCCGTGAAGCTTTCTTT	NA	TRBJ1-1	NA	TRBV5-4
CASSLSRGRYNEQFF	TGTGCCAGCAGCTTAAGTCGGGGGCGTTACAATGAGCAGTTCTTC	NA	TRBJ2-1	NA	TRBV7-2
CASSLAQGPNTEAFF	TGCGCCAGCAGCTTGGCCCAGGGGCCGAACACTGAAGCTTTCTTT	NA	TRBJ1-1	NA	TRBV5-1
CASSQAGTRSDTQYF	TGTGCCAGCAGCCAAGCCGGGACCCGGTCAGATACGCAGTATTTT	NA	TRBJ2-3	NA	TRBV9
CASSPEGDTQYF	TGTGCCAGCAGCCCCGAAGGGGATACGCAGTATTTT	once	TRBJ2-3	NA	TRBV5-4
CASSPGVGGPGQRHEQYF	TGTGCCAGCAGCCCCGGGGTAGGGGGGCCAGGGCAGAGGCACGAGCAGTACTTC	NA	TRBJ2-7	NA	TRBV7-8
CASSLAGGLFDYGYTF	TGTGCCAGCAGCTTGGCGGGAGGACTTTTCGACTATGGCTACACCTTC	NA	TRBJ1-2	NA	TRBV5-4
CASSPWDRPNTGELFF	TGTGCCAGCTCACCCTGGGACAGACCTAACACCGGGGAGCTGTTTTTT	NA	TRBJ2-2	TRBD1	TRBV18
CASSQDGGGHSGNTIYF	TGCGCCAGCAGCCAAGATGGGGGGGGCCACTCTGGAAACACCATATATTTT	NA	TRBJ1-3	NA	TRBV4-3
CASSHRDNTYEQYF	TGTGCCAGCAGTCACCGGGACAACACCTACGAGCAGTACTTC	NA	TRBJ2-7	NA	TRBV2
CASSVVSGGAFGEQFF	TGTGCCAGCAGCGTAGTAAGCGGGGGCGCATTTGGCGAGCAGTTCTTC	NA	TRBJ2-1	TRBD2	TRBV9
CASSRDRGTSPLHF	TGTGCCAGCAGCCGGGACAGGGGCACTTCACCCCTCCACTTT	NA	TRBJ1-6	TRBD1	TRBV5-6
CASSLTGSTEAFF	TGTGCCAGCAGCTTAACGGGCTCCACTGAAGCTTTCTTT	NA	TRBJ1-1	NA	TRBV7-3
CASSLGAGVAYEQYF	TGTGCCAGCAGCCTAGGTGCAGGGGTTGCTTACGAGCAGTACTTC	NA	TRBJ2-7	NA	TRBV7-2
CASSFGLGANTGELFF	TGTGCCAGCAGCTTCGGACTAGGCGCGAACACCGGGGAGCTGTTTTTT	NA	TRBJ2-2	TRBD2	TRBV5-6
CASSSDRARAGGHNEQFF	TGTGCCAGCAGCTCGGACAGGGCGCGAGCGGGGGGGCATAATGAGCAGTTCTTC	NA	TRBJ2-1	TRBD2	TRBV7-9
CATGTSGGGTDTQYF	TGTGCTACCGGGACTAGCGGGGGGGGCACAGATACGCAGTATTTT	few	TRBJ2-3	TRBD2	TRBV30
CASSQNRGQETQYF	TGTGCCAGCTCACAGAACAGGGGGCAAGAGACCCAGTACTTC	NA	TRBJ2-5	TRBD1	TRBV18
CASSLVLDTQYF	TGTGCCAGCAGCTTGGTTCTAGATACGCAGTATTTT	NA	TRBJ2-3	NA	TRBV5-6
CASSRGQGGTLGANVLTF	TGCGCCAGCAGCCGCGGACAGGGTGGAACTCTGGGCGCCAACGTCCTGACTTTC	NA	TRBJ2-6	TRBD1	TRBV4-1
CASSLWVAGGQPQHF	TGTGCCAGCAGCTTGTGGGTGGCGGGGGGTCAGCCCCAGCATTTT	NA	TRBJ1-5	NA	TRBV5-6
CASSFSRDSLTPYEQYF	TGTGCCAGCAGCTTTTCCCGGGACTCACTCACCCCGTACGAGCAGTACTTC	NA	TRBJ2-7	NA	TRBV7-2
CASSLGRGRAYGYTF	TGTGCCAGCAGCTTAGGCAGGGGGCGAGCATATGGCTACACCTTC	NA	TRBJ1-2	TRBD1	TRBV7-2
CASSSIQGQPQHF	TGTGCCAGCAGCTCAATTCAGGGTCAGCCCCAGCATTTT	NA	TRBJ1-5	NA	TRBV6-1
CSVEDLLGLHEQYF	TGCAGCGTTGAAGATCTTCTCGGGCTCCACGAGCAGTACTTC	NA	TRBJ2-7	NA	TRBV29-1
CAWSAVVGNQPQHF	TGTGCCTGGAGTGCAGTTGTTGGCAATCAGCCCCAGCATTTT	NA	TRBJ1-5	NA	TRBV30
CSVESDRVNTEAFF	TGCAGCGTTGAATCGGACAGGGTGAACACTGAAGCTTTCTTT	few	TRBJ1-1	TRBD1	TRBV29-1
CASHSATHETQYF	TGTGCCAGCCATAGCGCGACGCATGAGACCCAGTACTTC	NA	TRBJ2-5	NA	TRBV19
CASCQSAGGETQYF	TGTGCCAGCTGCCAATCAGCGGGGGGAGAGACCCAGTACTTC	NA	TRBJ2-5	TRBD2	TRBV9
CASSLASGQGLETQYF	TGTGCCAGCAGCTTAGCTTCGGGACAGGGTCTAGAGACCCAGTACTTC	NA	TRBJ2-5	TRBD1	TRBV7-2
CASSPARGVQETQYF	TGTGCCAGCAGCCCAGCGCGGGGGGTTCAAGAGACCCAGTACTTC	NA	TRBJ2-5	TRBD2	TRBV7-6
CASSRGGYSGANVLTF	TGTGCCAGCAGTCGCGGAGGGTACTCTGGGGCCAACGTCCTGACTTTC	once	TRBJ2-6	NA	TRBV11-2
CASSRHSGGDGTQYF	TGTGCCAGCAGTCGACATAGTGGAGGGGATGGGACCCAGTACTTC	NA	TRBJ2-5	NA	TRBV28
CASSPHTSNTEAFF	TGTGCCAGCAGTCCTCATACATCGAACACTGAAGCTTTCTTT	NA	TRBJ1-1	NA	TRBV2
CASSLGGGENEQFF	TGCGCCAGCAGCTTGGGGGGCGGGGAGAATGAGCAGTTCTTC	few	TRBJ2-1	NA	TRBV5-1
CATSRGRLAGGSSYNEQFF	TGTGCCACCAGCAGAGGGAGACTAGCGGGGGGAAGCTCCTACAATGAGCAGTTCTTC	NA	TRBJ2-1	TRBD2	TRBV15
CASSQAWTSGGFDTQYF	TGCGCCAGCAGCCAAGCGTGGACTAGCGGGGGCTTTGATACGCAGTATTTT	NA	TRBJ2-3	TRBD2	TRBV4-3
CASSRNSLDSQRRAEAFF	TGCGCCAGCAGCCGGAACAGCCTGGACAGCCAGCGAAGAGCTGAAGCTTTCTTT	NA	TRBJ1-1	NA	TRBV5-1
CATKRTGSIANYGYTF	TGTGCCACCAAAAGGACAGGGTCTATAGCTAACTATGGCTACACCTTC	NA	TRBJ1-2	TRBD1	TRBV19
CASSLDGGVYNEQFF	TGTGCCAGCAGCTTAGACGGGGGGGTATACAATGAGCAGTTCTTC	NA	TRBJ2-1	TRBD2	TRBV11-2
CASRGRGLQGQPQHF	TGTGCCAGTAGAGGTAGAGGGTTGCAAGGGCAGCCCCAGCATTTT	once	TRBJ1-5	NA	TRBV19
CASSLLPSGDYNEQFF	TGCGCCAGCAGCTTGTTACCTAGCGGGGACTACAATGAGCAGTTCTTC	NA	TRBJ2-1	TRBD2	TRBV5-1
CASSQPSGGRRGANVLTF	TGCGCCAGCAGCCAGCCAAGCGGGGGGAGGCGTGGGGCCAACGTCCTGACTTTC	NA	TRBJ2-6	TRBD2	TRBV4-1
CASSVGNTEAFF	TGTGCCAGCAGCGTAGGAAACACTGAAGCTTTCTTT	NA	TRBJ1-1	NA	TRBV7-6
CASSLNSLGEKLFF	TGTGCCAGCAGCTTGAATAGCCTTGGCGAAAAACTGTTTTTT	NA	TRBJ1-4	NA	TRBV5-4
CASSGTGYSNQPQHF	TGTGCCAGCAGTGGGACAGGATATAGCAATCAGCCCCAGCATTTT	NA	TRBJ1-5	TRBD1	TRBV2
CASSSPGGVNQPQHF	TGTGCCAGCTCGTCACCGGGAGGGGTAAATCAGCCCCAGCATTTT	NA	TRBJ1-5	NA	TRBV6-1